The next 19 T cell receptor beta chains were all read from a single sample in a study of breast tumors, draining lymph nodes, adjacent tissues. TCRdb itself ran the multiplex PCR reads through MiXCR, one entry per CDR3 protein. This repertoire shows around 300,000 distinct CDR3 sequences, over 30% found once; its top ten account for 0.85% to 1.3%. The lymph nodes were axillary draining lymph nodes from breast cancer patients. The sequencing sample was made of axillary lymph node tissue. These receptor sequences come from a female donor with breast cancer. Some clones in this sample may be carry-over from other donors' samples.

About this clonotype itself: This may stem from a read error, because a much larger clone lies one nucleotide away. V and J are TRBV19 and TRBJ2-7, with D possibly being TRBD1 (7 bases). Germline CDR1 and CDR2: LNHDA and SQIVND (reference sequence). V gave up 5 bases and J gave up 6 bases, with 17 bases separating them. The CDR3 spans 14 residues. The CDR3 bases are TGTGCCAGTAGTTCCCAGGGGGGCTCCAGCGAGCAGTACTTC. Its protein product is CASSSQGGSSEQYF.

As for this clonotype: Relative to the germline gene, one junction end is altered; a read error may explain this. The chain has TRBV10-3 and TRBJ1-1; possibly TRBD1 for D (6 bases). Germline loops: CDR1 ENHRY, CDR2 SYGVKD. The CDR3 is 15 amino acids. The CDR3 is CAISEYSGRDTKAFF. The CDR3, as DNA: TGTGCCATCAGTGAGTACTCGGGACGGGACACTAAAGCTTTCTTT.

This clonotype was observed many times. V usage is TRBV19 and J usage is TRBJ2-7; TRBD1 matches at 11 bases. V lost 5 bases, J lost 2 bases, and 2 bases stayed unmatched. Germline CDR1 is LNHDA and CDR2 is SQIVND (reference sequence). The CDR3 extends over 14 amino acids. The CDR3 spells CASSPGQGAYEQYF. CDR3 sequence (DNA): TGTGCCAGTAGTCCGGGACAGGGGGCCTACGAGCAGTACTTC.

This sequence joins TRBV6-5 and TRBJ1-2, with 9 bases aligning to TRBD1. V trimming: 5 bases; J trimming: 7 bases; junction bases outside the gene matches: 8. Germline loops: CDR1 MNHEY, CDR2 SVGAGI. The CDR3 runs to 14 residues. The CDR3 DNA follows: TGTGCCAGCAGTCATGGGACAGGGTTTTTTGGCTACACCTTC. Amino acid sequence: CASSHGTGFFGYTF.

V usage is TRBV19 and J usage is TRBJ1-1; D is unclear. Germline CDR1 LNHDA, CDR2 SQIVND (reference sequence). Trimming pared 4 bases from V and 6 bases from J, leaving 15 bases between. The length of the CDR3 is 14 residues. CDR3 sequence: CASSTLHDGPEAFF. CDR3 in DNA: TGTGCCAGTAGTACTTTACACGATGGCCCTGAAGCTTTCTTT.

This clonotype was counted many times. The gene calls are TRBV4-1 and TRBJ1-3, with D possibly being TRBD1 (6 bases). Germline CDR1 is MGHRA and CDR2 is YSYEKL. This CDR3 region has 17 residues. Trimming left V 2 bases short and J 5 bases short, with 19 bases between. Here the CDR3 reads CASSQLKQGRERNTIYF. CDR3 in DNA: TGCGCCAGCAGCCAACTTAAACAGGGTCGGGAGCGAAACACCATATATTTT.

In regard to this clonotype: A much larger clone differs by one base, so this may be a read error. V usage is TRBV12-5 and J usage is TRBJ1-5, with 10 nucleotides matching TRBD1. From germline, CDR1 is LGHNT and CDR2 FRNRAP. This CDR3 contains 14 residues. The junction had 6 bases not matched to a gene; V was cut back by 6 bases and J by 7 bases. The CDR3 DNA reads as TGTGCTAGTGGCCGTGACAGGGGGCAGCAGCCCCAGCATTTT. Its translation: CASGRDRGQQPQHF.

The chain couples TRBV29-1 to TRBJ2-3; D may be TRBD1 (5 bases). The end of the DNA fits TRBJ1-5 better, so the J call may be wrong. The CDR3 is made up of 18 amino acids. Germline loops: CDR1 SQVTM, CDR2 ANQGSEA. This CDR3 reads CSGWELAGVPVGTDTQHF. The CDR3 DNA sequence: TGCAGTGGCTGGGAGCTAGCGGGGGTCCCGGTGGGCACAGATACGCAGCATTTT.

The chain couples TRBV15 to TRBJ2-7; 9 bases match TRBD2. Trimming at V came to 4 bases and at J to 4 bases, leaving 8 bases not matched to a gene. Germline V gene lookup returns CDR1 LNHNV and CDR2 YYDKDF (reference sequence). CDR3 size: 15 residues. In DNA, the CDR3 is TGTGCCACCAGCAAAGGACTAGCGCCTAATTACGAGCAGTACTTC. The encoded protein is CATSKGLAPNYEQYF.

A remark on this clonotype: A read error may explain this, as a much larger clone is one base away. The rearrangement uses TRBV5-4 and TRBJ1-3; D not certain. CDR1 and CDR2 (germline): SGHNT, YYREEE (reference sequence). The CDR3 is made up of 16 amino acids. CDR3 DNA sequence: TGTGCCAGCGGCTTAGGCCTCCTCAGCTCTGGAAACACCATATATTTT. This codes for CASGLGLLSSGNTIYF.

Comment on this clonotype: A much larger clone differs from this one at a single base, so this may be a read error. CDR3 amino acids: CASSPGTTGSTGELFF. DNA of the CDR3: TGTGCCAGCAGTCCTGGGACTACCGGGAGTACCGGGGAGCTGTTTTTT. The chain combines TRBV5-4 with TRBJ2-2, with 7 bases lining up with TRBD2. This CDR3 contains 16 residues. Germline lookup yields CDR1 SGHNT and CDR2 YYREEE (reference sequence). V shed 5 bases and J 5 bases; nucleotides not matched to a gene: 12.

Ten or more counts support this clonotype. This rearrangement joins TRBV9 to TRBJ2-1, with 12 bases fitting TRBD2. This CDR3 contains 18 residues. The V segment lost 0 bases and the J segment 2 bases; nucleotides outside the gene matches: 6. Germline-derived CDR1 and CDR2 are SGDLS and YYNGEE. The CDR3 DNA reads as TGTGCCAGCAGCGTAGCTAGCGGGAGGGCCCGAACCTACAATGAGCAGTTCTTC. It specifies CASSVASGRARTYNEQFF.

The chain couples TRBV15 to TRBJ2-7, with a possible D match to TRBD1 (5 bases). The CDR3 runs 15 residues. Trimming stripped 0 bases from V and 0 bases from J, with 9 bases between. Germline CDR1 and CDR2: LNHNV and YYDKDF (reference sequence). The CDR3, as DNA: TGTGCCACCAGCAGAGATCGCGGACACTCCTACGAGCAGTACTTC. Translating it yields CATSRDRGHSYEQYF.

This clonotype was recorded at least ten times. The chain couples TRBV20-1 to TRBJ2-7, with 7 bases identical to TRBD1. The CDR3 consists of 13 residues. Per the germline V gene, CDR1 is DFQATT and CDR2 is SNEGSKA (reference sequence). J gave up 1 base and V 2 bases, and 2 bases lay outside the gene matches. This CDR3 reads CSARKQGSYEQYF. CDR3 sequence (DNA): TGCAGTGCTAGAAAACAGGGGTCCTACGAGCAGTACTTC.

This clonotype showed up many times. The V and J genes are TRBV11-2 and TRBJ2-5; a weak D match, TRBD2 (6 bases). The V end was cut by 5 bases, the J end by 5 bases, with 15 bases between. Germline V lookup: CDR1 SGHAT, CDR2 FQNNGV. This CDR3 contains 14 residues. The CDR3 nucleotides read TGTGCCAGCAGCGTAGGGGCGGGAAGGGAGACCCAGTACTTC. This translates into CASSVGAGRETQYF.

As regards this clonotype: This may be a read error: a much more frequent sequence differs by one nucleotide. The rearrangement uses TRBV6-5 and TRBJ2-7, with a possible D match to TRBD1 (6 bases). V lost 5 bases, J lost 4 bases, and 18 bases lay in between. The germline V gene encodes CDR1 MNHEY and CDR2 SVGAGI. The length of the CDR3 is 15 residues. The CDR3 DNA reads TGTGCCAGCAGTGGAGCGTGGGGGCGCACTTACGAGCAGTACTTC. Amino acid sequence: CASSGAWGRTYEQYF.

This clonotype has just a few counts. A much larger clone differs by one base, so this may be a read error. The CDR3 DNA reads as TGCAGTGCTCGGACCGGGACAGGAGCCTCCGAGCAGTACTTC. This gives the protein CSARTGTGASEQYF. The chain recombines TRBV20-1 with TRBJ2-7, with TRBD1 matching 8 bases. This CDR3 is built from 14 residues. Germline V gene data show CDR1 as DFQATT and CDR2 as SNEGSKA (reference sequence). V shed 5 bases, J shed 6 bases, and the junction held 12 bases outside the gene matches.

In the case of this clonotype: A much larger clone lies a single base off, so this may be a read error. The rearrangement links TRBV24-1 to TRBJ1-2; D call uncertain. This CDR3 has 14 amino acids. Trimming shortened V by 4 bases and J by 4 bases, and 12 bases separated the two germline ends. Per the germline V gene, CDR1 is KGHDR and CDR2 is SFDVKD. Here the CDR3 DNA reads TGTGCCACCAGTGACTACGGGGTCGGCTATGGCTACACCTTC. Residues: CATSDYGVGYGYTF.

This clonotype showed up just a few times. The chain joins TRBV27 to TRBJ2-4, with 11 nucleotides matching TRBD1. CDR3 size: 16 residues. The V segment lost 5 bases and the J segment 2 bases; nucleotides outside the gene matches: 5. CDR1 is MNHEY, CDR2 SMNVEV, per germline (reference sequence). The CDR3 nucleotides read TGTGCCAGCAGTAAAGGGACAGGGGGGACCAAAAACATTCAGTACTTC. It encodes CASSKGTGGTKNIQYF.